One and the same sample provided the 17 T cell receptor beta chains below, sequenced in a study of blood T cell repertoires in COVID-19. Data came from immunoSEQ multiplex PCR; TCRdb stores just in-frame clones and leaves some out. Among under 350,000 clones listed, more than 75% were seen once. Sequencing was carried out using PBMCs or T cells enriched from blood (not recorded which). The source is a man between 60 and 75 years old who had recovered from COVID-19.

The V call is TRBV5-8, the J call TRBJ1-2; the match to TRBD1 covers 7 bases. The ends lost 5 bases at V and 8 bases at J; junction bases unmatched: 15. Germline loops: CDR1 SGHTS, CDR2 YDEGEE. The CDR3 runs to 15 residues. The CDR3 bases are TGTGCCAGCAGGCGGAGACAGGGACGGTTTGAGGGCTACACCTTC. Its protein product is CASRRRQGRFEGYTF.

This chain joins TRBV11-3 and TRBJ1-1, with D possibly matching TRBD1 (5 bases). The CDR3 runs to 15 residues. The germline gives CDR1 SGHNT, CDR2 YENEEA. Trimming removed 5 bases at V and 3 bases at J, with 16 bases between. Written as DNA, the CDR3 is TGTGCCAGCAGCCCTGGACCGTTGGGGCACACTGAAGCTTTCTTT. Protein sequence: CASSPGPLGHTEAFF. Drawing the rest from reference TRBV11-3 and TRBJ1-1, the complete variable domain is EAGVVQSPRYKIIEKKQPVAFWCNPISGHNTLYWYLQNLGQGPELLIRYENEEAVDDSQLPKDRFSAERLKGVDSTLKIQPAELGDSAVYLCASSPGPLGHTEAFFGQGTRLTVV.

This CDR3 is CASSMSGTGSSSPLHF. The DNA for the CDR3 is TGTGCCAGTAGTATGTCCGGGACAGGGTCCAGTTCACCCCTCCACTTT. This sequence joins TRBV19 and TRBJ1-6; 9 bases agree with TRBD1. J gave up 9 bases and V 3 bases, and 9 bases lay outside the gene matches. There are 16 residues in the CDR3. Germline V gene sequence: CDR1 LNHDA, CDR2 SQIVND (reference sequence).

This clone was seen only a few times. CDR3 sequence: CASSARLAGGYNEQFF. The CDR3 coding sequence is TGTGCCAGTAGTGCCCGACTAGCGGGAGGGTACAATGAGCAGTTCTTC. The chain employs TRBV19 and TRBJ2-1; TRBD2 matches at 14 bases. V shed 5 bases, J shed 4 bases, and the junction held 4 bases outside the gene matches. The CDR3 spans 16 residues. Looked up from germline, CDR1 is LNHDA and CDR2 is SQIVND (reference sequence).

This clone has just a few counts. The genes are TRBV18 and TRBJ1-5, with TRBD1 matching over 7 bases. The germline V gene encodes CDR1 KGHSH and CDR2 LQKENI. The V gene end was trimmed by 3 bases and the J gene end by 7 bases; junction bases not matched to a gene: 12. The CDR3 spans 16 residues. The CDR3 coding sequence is TGTGCCAGCTCACCTGTTCCCACAGGGGTAGGACAGCCCCAGCATTTT. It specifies CASSPVPTGVGQPQHF.

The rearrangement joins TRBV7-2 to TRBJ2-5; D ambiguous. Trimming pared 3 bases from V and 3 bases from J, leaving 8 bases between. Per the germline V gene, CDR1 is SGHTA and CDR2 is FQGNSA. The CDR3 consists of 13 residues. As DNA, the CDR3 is TGTGCCAGCAGCTTCTACGTGGAAGAGACCCAGTACTTC. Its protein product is CASSFYVEETQYF.

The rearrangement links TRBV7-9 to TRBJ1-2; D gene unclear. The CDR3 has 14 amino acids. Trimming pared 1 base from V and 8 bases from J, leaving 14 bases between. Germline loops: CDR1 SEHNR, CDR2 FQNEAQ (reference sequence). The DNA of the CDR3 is TGTGCCAGCAGCTTAGATGGCGGAGCGGGGGGCTACACCTTC. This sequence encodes CASSLDGGAGGYTF. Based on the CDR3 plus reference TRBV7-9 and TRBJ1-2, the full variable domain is DTGVSQNPRHKITKRGQNVTFRCDPISEHNRLYWYRQTLGQGPEFLTYFQNEAQLEKSRLLSDRFSAERPKGSFSTLEIQRTEQGDSAMYLCASSLDGGAGGYTFGSGTRLTVV.

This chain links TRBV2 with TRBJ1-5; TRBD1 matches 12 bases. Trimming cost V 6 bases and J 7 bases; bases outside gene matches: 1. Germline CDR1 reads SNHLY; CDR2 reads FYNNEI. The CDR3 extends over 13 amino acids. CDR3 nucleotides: TGTGCCAGCAGGGGGACAGGGGGCCAGCCCCAGCATTTT. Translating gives CASRGTGGQPQHF. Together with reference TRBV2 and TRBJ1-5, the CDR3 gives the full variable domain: EPEVTQTPSHQVTQMGQEVILRCVPISNHLYFYWYRQILGQKVEFLVSFYNNEISEKSEIFDDQFSVERPDGSNFTLKIRSTKLEDSAMYFCASRGTGGQPQHFGDGTRLSIL.

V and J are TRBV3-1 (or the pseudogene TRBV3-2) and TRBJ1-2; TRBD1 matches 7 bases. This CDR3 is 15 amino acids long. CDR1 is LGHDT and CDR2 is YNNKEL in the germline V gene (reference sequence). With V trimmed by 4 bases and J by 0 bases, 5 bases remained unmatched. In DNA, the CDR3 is TGTGCCAGCAGCCGCGGACAGGTCGCTAACTATGGCTACACCTTC. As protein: CASSRGQVANYGYTF.

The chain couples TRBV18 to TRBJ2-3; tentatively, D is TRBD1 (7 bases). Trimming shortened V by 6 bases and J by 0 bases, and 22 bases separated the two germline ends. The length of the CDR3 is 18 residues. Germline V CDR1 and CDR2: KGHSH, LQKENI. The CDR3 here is CASSPGAGGPSSTDTQYF. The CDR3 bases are TGTGCCAGCTCTCCGGGGGCAGGGGGACCGTCTAGCACAGATACGCAGTATTTT.

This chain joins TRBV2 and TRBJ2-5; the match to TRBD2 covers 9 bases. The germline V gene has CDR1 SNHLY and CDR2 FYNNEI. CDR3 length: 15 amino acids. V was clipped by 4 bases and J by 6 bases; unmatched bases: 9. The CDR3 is CASSGGGGAGKTQYF. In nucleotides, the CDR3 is TGTGCCAGCAGTGGAGGCGGGGGGGCTGGAAAGACCCAGTACTTC. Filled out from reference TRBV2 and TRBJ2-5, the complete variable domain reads EPEVTQTPSHQVTQMGQEVILRCVPISNHLYFYWYRQILGQKVEFLVSFYNNEISEKSEIFDDQFSVERPDGSNFTLKIRSTKLEDSAMYFCASSGGGGAGKTQYFGPGTRLLVL.

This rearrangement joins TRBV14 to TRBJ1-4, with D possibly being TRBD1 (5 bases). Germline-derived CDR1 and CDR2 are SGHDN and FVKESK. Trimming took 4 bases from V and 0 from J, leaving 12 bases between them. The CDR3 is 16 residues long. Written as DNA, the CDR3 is TGTGCCAGCAGCCGCGTCGGGGGGGCAACTAATGAAAAACTGTTTTTT. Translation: CASSRVGGATNEKLFF.

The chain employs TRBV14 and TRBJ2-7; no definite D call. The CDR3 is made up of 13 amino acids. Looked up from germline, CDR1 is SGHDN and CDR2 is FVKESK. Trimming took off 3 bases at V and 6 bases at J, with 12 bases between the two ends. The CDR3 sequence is CASSQQTHGEQYF. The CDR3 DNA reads TGTGCCAGCAGCCAGCAAACCCACGGCGAGCAGTACTTC.

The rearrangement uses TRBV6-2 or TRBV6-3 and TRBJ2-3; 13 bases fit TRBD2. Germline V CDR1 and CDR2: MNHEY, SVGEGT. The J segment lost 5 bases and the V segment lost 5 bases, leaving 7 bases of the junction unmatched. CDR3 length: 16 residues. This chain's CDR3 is CASSIRLAGGRDTQYF. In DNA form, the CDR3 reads TGTGCCAGCAGTATAAGACTAGCGGGGGGCCGAGATACGCAGTATTTT.

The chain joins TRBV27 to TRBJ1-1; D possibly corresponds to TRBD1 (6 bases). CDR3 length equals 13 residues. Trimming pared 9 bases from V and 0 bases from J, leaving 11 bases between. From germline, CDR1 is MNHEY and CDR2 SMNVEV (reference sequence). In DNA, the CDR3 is TGTGCCAGTACAGGGACGGTGAACACTGAAGCTTTCTTT. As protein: CASTGTVNTEAFF.

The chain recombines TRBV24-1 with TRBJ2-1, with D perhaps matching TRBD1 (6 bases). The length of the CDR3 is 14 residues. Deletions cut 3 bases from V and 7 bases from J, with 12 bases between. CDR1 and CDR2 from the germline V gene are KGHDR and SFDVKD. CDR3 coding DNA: TGTGCCACCAGTGATATAACAGGGTTGAATGAGCAGTTCTTC. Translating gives CATSDITGLNEQFF.

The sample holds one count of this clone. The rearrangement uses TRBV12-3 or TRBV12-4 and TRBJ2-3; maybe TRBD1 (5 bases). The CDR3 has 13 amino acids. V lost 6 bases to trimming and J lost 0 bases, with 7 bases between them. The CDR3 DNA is TGTGCCAGCAGGGACACCAGCACAGATACGCAGTATTTT. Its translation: CASRDTSTDTQYF.